What follows describes a single T cell receptor beta chain. Its antigen remains unidentified. The isolated RNA, all of it, was reverse transcribed, so expressed TCRB transcripts were what got sequenced. Libraries were prepared by immunoSEQ multiplex PCR; TCRdb keeps only in-frame clonotypes and omits some of them. The sample records roughly 500,000 clones, 9.5% to 12% being singletons. These data are taken from a study of beta chain features in type 1 diabetes. Study-wide results and caveats: In every one of the four CD4+ subsets, TCRB CDR3s were moderately but significantly shorter in Type 1 diabetes patients.

Trimming removed 0 bases at V and 7 bases at J, with 11 bases between. The CDR3 has 14 residues. The V gene's germline CDR1 is SGHRS and CDR2 YFSETQ. This clonotype was sampled from a woman aged 18 to 35 in good health. V gene TRBV5-1 combines with J gene TRBJ2-1; maybe TRBD1 (6 bases). Sequencing input: naive CD4+ T cells from blood. The DNA for the CDR3 is TGCGCCAGCAGCTTGGCGGGACAATGGAATGAGCAGTTCTTC. This encodes CASSLAGQWNEQFF. The entire variable domain, with the rest obtained from reference TRBV5-1 and TRBJ2-1, is as follows: KAGVTQTPRYLIKTRGQQVTLSCSPISGHRSVSWYQQTPGQGLQFLFEYFSETQRNKGNFPGRFSGRQFSNSRSEMNVSTLELGDSALYLCASSLAGQWNEQFFGPGTRLTVL.